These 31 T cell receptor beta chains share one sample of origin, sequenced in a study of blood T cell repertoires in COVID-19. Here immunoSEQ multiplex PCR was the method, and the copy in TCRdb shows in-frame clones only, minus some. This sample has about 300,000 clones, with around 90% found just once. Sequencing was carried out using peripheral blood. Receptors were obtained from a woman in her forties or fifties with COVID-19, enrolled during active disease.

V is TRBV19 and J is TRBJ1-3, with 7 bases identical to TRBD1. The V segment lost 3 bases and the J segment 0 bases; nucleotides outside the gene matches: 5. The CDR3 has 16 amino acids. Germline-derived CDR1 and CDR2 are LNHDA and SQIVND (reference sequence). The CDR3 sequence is CASSMAGTASGNTIYF. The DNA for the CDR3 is TGTGCCAGTAGTATGGCCGGGACAGCCTCTGGAAACACCATATATTTT. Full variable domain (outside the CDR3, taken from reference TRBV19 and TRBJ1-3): DGGITQSPKYLFRKEGQNVTLSCEQNLNHDAMYWYRQDPGQGLRLIYYSQIVNDFQKGDIAEGYSVSREKKESFPLTVTSAQKNPTAFYLCASSMAGTASGNTIYFGEGSWLTVV.

The CDR3 is CATSDNTGGTGIDTQYF. The DNA for the CDR3 is TGTGCCACCAGTGATAATACCGGTGGGACAGGGATAGATACGCAGTATTTT. The chain recombines TRBV24-1 with TRBJ2-3; 9 bases fit TRBD1. There are 17 residues in the CDR3. With 3 bases clipped from V and 5 bases from J, the junction kept 11 bases outside the gene matches. CDR1 is KGHDR and CDR2 is SFDVKD in the germline V gene.

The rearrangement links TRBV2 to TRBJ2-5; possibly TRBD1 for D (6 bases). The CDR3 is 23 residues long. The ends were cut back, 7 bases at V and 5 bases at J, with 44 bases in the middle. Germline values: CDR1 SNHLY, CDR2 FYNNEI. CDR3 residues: CASILPRGQKEVVSRPRQETQYF. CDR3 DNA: TGTGCCAGCATTCTACCCCGAGGACAGAAGGAGGTAGTTTCCAGACCGAGACAGGAGACCCAGTACTTC.

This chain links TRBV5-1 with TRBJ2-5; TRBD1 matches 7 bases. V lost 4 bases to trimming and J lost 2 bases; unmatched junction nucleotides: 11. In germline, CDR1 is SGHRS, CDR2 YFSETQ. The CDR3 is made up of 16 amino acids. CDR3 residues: CASSKIGGQSQETQYF. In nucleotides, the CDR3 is TGCGCCAGCAGCAAAATTGGGGGACAGTCACAAGAGACCCAGTACTTC.

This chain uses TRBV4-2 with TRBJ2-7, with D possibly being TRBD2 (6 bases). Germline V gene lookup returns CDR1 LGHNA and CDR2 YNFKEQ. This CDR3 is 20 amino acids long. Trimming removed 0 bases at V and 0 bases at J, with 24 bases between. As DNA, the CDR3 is TGTGCCAGCAGCCAAGATAAGATGGGGCCCGGGCAGGGACTCTCCTACGAGCAGTACTTC. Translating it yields CASSQDKMGPGQGLSYEQYF.

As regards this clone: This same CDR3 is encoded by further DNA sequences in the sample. CDR3 nucleotides: TGTGCCTGGACAGCAGGGGAAGAGACCCAGTACTTC. This sequence encodes CAWTAGEETQYF. This chain uses TRBV30 with TRBJ2-5, with D perhaps matching TRBD1 (6 bases). V lost 4 bases and J lost 3, with 9 bases in between. The CDR3 sequence is 12 residues long. Germline V gives CDR1 GTSNPN, CDR2 SVGIG (reference sequence). The full variable domain, its missing parts supplied by reference TRBV30 and TRBJ2-5, is SQTIHQWPATLVQPVGSPLSLECTVEGTSNPNLYWYRQAAGRGLQLLFYSVGIGQISSEVPQNLSASRPQDRQFILSSKKLLLSDSGFYLCAWTAGEETQYFGPGTRLLVL.

CDR3 nucleotide sequence: TGTGCCAGCAGTTACCGTCCCGGTGGGGCCTATGGCTACACCTTC. Translating gives CASSYRPGGAYGYTF. This chain connects TRBV6-5 to TRBJ1-2, with D perhaps TRBD1 (5 bases). The CDR3 consists of 15 residues. The germline gives CDR1 MNHEY, CDR2 SVGAGI. Between the trimmed V and J ends, which lost 2 bases and 4 bases, there was a span of 14 bases.

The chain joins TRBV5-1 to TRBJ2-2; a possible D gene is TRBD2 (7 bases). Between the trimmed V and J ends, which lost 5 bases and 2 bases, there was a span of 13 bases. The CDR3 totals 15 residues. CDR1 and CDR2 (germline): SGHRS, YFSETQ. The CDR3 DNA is TGCGCCAGCAGACCACAGGGACTAAACACCGGGGAGCTGTTTTTT. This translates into CASRPQGLNTGELFF.

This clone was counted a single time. The CDR3 DNA is TGTGCCAGCAACCTCCTCCTCGGGACATCGAGATACGAGCAGTACTTC. Translating gives CASNLLLGTSRYEQYF. The rearrangement uses TRBV7-9 and TRBJ2-7; maybe TRBD1 (6 bases). V was pared by 7 bases and J by 4 bases, with 23 bases between. Germline V gives CDR1 SEHNR, CDR2 FQNEAQ (reference sequence). The CDR3 covers 16 residues.

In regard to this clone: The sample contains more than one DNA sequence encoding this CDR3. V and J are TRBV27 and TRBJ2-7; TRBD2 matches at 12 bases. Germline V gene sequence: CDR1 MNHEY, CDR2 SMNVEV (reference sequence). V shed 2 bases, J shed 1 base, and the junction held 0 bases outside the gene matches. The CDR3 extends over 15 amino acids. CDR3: CASSLGTSGSYEQYF. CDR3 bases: TGTGCCAGCAGTTTAGGGACTAGCGGGTCCTACGAGCAGTACTTC.

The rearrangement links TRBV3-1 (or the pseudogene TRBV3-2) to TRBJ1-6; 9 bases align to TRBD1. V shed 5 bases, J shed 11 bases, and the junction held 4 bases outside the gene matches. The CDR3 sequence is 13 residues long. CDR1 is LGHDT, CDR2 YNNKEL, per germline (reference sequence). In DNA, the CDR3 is TGTGCCAGCAGCGAGACAGGGGGTGCACCCCTCCACTTT. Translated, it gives CASSETGGAPLHF.

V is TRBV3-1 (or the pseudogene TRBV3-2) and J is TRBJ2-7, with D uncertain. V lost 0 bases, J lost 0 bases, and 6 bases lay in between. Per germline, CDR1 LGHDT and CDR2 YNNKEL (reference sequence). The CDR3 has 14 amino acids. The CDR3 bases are TGTGCCAGCAGCCAAGACACAAACTCCTACGAGCAGTACTTC. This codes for CASSQDTNSYEQYF.

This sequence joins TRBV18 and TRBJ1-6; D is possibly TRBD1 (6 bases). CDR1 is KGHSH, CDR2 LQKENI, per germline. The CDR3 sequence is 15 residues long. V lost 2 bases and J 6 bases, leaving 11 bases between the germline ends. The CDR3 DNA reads TGTGCCAGCTCACCAGGACAGCTCCGTAATTCACCCCTCCACTTT. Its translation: CASSPGQLRNSPLHF.

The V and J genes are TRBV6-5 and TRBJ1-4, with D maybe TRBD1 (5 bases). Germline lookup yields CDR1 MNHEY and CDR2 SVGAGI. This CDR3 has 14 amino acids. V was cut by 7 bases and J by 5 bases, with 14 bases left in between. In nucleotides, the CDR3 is TGTGCCAGCATGCGAACCGGGGGGAATGAAAAACTGTTTTTT. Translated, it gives CASMRTGGNEKLFF.

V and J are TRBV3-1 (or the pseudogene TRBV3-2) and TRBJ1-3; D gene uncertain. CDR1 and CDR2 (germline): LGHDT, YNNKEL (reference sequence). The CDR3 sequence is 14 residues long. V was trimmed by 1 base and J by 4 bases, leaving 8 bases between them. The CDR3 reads CASSQVPGGNTIYF. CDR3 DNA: TGTGCCAGCAGCCAAGTACCGGGAGGAAACACCATATATTTT.

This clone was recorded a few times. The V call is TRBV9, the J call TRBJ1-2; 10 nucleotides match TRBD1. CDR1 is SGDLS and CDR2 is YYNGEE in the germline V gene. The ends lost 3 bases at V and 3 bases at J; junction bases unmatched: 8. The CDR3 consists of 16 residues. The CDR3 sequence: CASSDSDRGRDYGYTF. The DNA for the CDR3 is TGTGCCAGCAGCGACTCCGACAGGGGGCGCGACTATGGCTACACCTTC.

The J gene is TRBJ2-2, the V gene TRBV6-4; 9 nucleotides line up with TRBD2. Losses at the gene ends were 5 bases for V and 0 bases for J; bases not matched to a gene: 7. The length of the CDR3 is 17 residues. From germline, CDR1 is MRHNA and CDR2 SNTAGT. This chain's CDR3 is CASSRREGQSNTGELFF. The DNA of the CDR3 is TGTGCCAGCAGTCGGCGGGAGGGCCAGTCGAACACCGGGGAGCTGTTTTTT.

The CDR3 DNA reads as TGCGCCAGCAGCCAAGTTGTAAGCGGCAGCTCCTACGAGCAGTACTTC. This gives the protein CASSQVVSGSSYEQYF. The chain couples TRBV4-1 to TRBJ2-7; D possibly corresponds to TRBD2 (5 bases). The CDR3 runs to 16 residues. Germline assignment: CDR1 MGHRA and CDR2 YSYEKL. Trimming stripped 1 base from V and 0 bases from J, with 13 bases between.

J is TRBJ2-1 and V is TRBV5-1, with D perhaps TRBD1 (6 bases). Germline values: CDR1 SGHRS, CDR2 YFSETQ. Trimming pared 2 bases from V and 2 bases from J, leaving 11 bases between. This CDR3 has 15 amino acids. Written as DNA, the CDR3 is TGCGCCAGCAGCTTTCTCCGGACAGCCTACAATGAGCAGTTCTTC. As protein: CASSFLRTAYNEQFF.

The CDR3 nucleotides read TGTGCCAGCAGTTTCCGACAGGGGTTAATGTACGAGCAGTACTTC. This codes for CASSFRQGLMYEQYF. This rearrangement joins TRBV6-6 to TRBJ2-7; 8 bases are a match to TRBD1. CDR1 is MNHNY and CDR2 is SVGAGI in the germline V gene (reference sequence). This CDR3 is 15 amino acids long. V was pared by 4 bases and J by 4 bases, with 9 bases of the junction left unmatched.

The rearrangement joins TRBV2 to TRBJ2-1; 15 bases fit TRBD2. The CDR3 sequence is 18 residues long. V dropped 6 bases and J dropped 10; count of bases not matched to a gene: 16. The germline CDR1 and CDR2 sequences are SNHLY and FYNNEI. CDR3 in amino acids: CASRRPGLAGGSTMEQFF. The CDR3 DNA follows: TGTGCCAGCAGAAGACCGGGACTAGCGGGAGGATCTACAATGGAGCAGTTCTTC.

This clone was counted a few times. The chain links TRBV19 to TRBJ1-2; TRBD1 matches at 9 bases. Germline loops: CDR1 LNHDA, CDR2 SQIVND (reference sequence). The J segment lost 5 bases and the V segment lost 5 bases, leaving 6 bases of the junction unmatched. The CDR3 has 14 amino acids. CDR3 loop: CASSPGTGPYGYTF. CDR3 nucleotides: TGTGCCAGTAGTCCTGGGACAGGGCCGTATGGCTACACCTTC.

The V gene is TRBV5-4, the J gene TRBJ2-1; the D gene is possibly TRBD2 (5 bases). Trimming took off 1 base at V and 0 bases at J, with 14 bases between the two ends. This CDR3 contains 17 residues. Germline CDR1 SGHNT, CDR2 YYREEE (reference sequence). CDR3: CASSLSLAESSYNEQFF. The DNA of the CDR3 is TGTGCCAGCAGCTTGTCCCTAGCAGAAAGCTCCTACAATGAGCAGTTCTTC.

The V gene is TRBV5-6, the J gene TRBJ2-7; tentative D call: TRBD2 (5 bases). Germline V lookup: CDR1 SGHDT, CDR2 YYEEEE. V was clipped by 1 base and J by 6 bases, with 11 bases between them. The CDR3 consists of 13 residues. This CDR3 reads CASSLSGLREQYF. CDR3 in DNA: TGTGCCAGCAGCTTGTCGGGGTTACGCGAGCAGTACTTC.

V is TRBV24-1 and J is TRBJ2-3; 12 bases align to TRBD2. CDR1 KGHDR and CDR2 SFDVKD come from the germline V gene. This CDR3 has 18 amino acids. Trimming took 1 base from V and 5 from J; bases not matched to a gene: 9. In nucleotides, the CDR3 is TGTGCCACCAGTGATTTAGGGGGGACTAGCGGGCCGGGAGATACGCAGTATTTT. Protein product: CATSDLGGTSGPGDTQYF.

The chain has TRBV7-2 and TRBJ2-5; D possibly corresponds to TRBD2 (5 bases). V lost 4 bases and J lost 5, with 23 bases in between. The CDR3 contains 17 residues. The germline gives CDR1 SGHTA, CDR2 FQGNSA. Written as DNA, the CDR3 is TGTGCCAGCAGCTCCTCCAGAACTGGACTGATTGGGGAGACCCAGTACTTC. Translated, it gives CASSSSRTGLIGETQYF.

Here the CDR3 reads CASSLVRDRGLSGGELFF. CDR3 DNA sequence: TGTGCCAGCAGCTTAGTAAGGGACAGGGGCTTATCAGGCGGGGAGCTGTTTTTT. The chain has TRBV7-2 and TRBJ2-2, with 10 bases identical to TRBD1. This CDR3 comprises 18 residues. V gave up 1 base and J gave up 7 bases; unmatched junction bases: 12. CDR1 and CDR2 from the germline V gene are SGHTA and FQGNSA.

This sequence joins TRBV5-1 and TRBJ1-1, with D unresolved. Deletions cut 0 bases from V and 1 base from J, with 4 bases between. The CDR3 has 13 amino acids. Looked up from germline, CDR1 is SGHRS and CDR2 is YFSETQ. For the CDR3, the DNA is TGCGCCAGCAGCTTGGGAGAGAACACTGAAGCTTTCTTT. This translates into CASSLGENTEAFF. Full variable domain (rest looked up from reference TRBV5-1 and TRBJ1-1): KAGVTQTPRYLIKTRGQQVTLSCSPISGHRSVSWYQQTPGQGLQFLFEYFSETQRNKGNFPGRFSGRQFSNSRSEMNVSTLELGDSALYLCASSLGENTEAFFGQGTRLTVV.

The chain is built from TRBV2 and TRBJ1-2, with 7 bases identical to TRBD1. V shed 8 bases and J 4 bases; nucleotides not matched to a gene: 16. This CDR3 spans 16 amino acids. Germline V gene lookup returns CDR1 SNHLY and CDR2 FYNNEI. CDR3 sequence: CASSPRTGPGGYGYTF. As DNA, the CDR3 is TGTGCCAGCTCACCGCGGACAGGTCCCGGGGGCTATGGCTACACCTTC.

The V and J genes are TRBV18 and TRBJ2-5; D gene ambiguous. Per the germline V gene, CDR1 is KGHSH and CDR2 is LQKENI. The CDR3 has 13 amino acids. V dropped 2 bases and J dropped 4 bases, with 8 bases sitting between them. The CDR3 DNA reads TGTGCCAGCTCACCAGACTTCGGAGAGACCCAGTACTTC. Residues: CASSPDFGETQYF.

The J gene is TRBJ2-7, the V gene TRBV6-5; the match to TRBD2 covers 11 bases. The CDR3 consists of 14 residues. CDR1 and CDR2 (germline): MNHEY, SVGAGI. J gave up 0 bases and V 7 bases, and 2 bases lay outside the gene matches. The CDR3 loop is CASTTSGNSYEQYF. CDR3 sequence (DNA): TGTGCCAGCACGACTAGCGGGAACTCCTACGAGCAGTACTTC.